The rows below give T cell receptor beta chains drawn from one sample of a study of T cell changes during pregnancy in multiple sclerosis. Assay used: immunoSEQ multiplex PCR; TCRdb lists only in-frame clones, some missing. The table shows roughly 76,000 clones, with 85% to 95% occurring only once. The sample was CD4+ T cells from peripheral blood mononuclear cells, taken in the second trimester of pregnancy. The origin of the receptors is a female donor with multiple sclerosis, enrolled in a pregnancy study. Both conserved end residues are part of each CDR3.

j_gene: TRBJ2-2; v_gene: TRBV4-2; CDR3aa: CASSQGSSSGNLDTGELFF
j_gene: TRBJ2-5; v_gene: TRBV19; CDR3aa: CASSRHEQTQYF
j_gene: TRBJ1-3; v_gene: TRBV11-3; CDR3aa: CASSPGSFIAGNTIYF
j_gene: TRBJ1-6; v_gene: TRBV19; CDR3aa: CASSIGQRNSPLHF
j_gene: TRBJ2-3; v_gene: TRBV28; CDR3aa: CASSLSGTDTQYF
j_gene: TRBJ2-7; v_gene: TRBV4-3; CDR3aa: CASSQESRGSYEQYF
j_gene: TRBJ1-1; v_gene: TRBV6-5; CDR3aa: CASRVTTGNTEAFF
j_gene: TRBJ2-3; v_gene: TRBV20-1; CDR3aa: CSARTGDTQYF
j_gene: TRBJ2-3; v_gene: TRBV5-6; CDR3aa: CASSLPRTGGDTQYF
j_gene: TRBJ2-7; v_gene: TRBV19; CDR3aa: CARLSGTGGHEQYF
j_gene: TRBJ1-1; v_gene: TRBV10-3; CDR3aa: CASSDRDTEAFF
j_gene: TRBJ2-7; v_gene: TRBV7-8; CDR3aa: CASSLGTGGTYEQYF
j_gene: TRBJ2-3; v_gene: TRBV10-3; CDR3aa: CAIRIGLAGGTDTQYF
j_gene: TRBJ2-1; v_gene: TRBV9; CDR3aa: CASSLTGYNEQFF
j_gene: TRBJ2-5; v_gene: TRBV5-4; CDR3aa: CASSAGLRQETQYF
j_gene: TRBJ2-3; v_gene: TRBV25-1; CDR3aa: CASSEFGGGLTDTQYF
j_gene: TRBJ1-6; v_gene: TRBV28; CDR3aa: CASSLRSSPLHF
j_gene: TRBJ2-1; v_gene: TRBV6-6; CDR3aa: CASSYAGYNEQFF
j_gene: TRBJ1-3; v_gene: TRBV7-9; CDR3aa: CASSLENAGNTIYF